This T cell receptor (beta chain) was observed in a study of blood T cells in healthy people across ages (dated by TCRdb to about 2015). In the study overall: In model experiments, template switching captured about one uniquely barcoded TCR beta cDNA molecule for every two T cells. Age-related changes in TCR beta repertoire diversity were measured in the study by deep sequencing normalized with unique cDNA molecular identifiers. Four age groups were formed from the donors: young (average about 16 years), middle-aged (more than 35), aged (roughly 59) and long-lived (82). To avoid experimental bias, donors of different ages were distributed randomly across sequencing lanes. For two donors (one aged 18 to 29 and one aged 80 or older), the study analyzed two additional independent replicas of 1 million unique cDNA reads from the same blood draw.

Systemically healthy Caucasian individuals from Russia, approximately 39 in total and aged roughly 6 to 95 years, were included as donors. About 10 milliliters of peripheral blood were collected from each donor into EDTA-treated Vacutainer tubes. PBMCs were isolated by Ficoll-Paque density-gradient centrifugation, with at least 7 million obtained per sample. Total RNA, at least 5.5 micrograms per sample, was extracted from PBMCs with Trizol reagent. For every donor, an aliquot of PBMCs went through flow cytometry to measure the percentages of naive CD45RAhigh/CD27high T cells. The paper's findings and limits, for the study overall: Compared with the aged group, more naive CD4+ T cells, fewer expanded clones and increased TCR diversity were shown by the long-lived group, suggesting age selection. Observed TCR beta diversity correlated strongly with the percentage of naive T cells measured by flow cytometry. Bulk unsorted PBMC profiling prevented conclusive comparison of naive and antigen-experienced compartments. Observed TCR beta diversity per million T cells fell roughly linearly with age, and a significant reduction was already apparent by age around 40. Total diversity estimates from one million sequenced T cells were considered lower bounds and underestimates. The CMV infection status of donors was not known, potentially confounding age-related changes in expanded clonotypes.

Receptor libraries were prepared by 5' RACE. Sequencing was carried out with an Illumina HiSeq 2500. A second PCR of about 6 to 12 cycles was run with a J-beta primer mix and a sample-barcoded 5' primer. Each TCR beta cDNA molecule received a unique molecular identifier from a template-switch 5' adaptor carrying 12 random nucleotides. At least 2.5 million CDR3-containing paired-end reads were obtained from each sample. First-strand cDNA was synthesized from all RNA with the Mint cDNA synthesis kit, primed by a TRBC-specific oligonucleotide. Following uracil-DNA glycosylase treatment, all cDNA underwent a first 18-cycle PCR with the universal primers M1SS and BC2_uni_R. The authors processed their data as follows. Normalization of each sample was performed by random selection of 1 million high-quality reads, each carrying a distinct molecular identifier. Reads with shared molecular identifiers were discarded instead of being binned into consensus sequences. MiTCR, run with a Q25 quality threshold and the strictest error-elimination algorithm, handled CDR3 identification, clonotype clustering and error correction. Lower-bound total TCR beta diversity was estimated with a nonparametric unseen species model using Euler transformation. TCRdb itself trimmed the public reads at Q25 with fastp, ran MiXCR and retained productive beta chains. A single entry per CDR3 protein holds the most common genes and DNA from its merged rows. These V and J calls derive from TCRdb rather than the authors' analysis. The sample table holds roughly 800,000 distinct CDR3 sequences, of which roughly 50% were seen once. Of the sample, 20% to 25% is held by the ten largest clones.

The CDR3 sequence holds 13 residues, the cysteine and phenylalanine included. This entry keeps only the CDR3 DNA: 39 bases, framed from base 1. Ends trimmed: V by 2 bases, J by 7 bases; bases unmatched to a gene: 7. For CDR1 and CDR2, the germline V gene lists SQVTM and ANQGSEA. This clonotype occurred a few times. Its target antigen remains unknown. No base quality values were provided; no much bigger clone lies one nucleotide off. The chain is encoded by TRBV29-1 joined to TRBJ1-2; 7 middle bases align to TRBD1. The receptor's source is a young man in good health. The sequenced sample was blood. The encoded CDR3 is CSVEQGGSSGYTF. DNA sequence: TGCAGCGTTGAACAGGGGGGCAGCTCTGGCTACACCTTC.